This TCR beta chain was recovered during a study of PD-1 blockade in classical Hodgkin lymphoma. Looking at the study overall: Every 2 weeks, patients got 3 mg/kg intravenous nivolumab. The study's findings and limits: TCR diversity at baseline was reported to be reduced in newly diagnosed patients relative to healthy donors.

Every patient was affected by relapse after autologous stem cell transplantation, while exposure to brentuximab vedotin was not uniform. Relapsed/refractory classical Hodgkin lymphoma patients had complete, partial or progressive responses. Of note for this clone: Its antigen is not known.

Sequenced by immunoSEQ multiplex PCR; TCRdb stores in-frame clones only, minus some. The sample yields tens of thousands of clones, 80% to 90% seen once. The sequence was collected from a human donor with classical Hodgkin lymphoma. The material was peripheral blood mononuclear cells (PBMCs), obtained before the second cycle of nivolumab.

CDR3 amino acids: CASSFGGAPYNEQFF. CDR3 DNA sequence: TGTGCCAGCAGTTTCGGGGGGGCCCCTTACAATGAGCAGTTCTTC. The chain employs TRBV27 and TRBJ2-1, with 8 bases aligning to TRBD2. Trimming removed 3 bases from V and 4 bases from J; junction bases left unmatched: 5. This CDR3 comprises 15 residues. Germline V lookup: CDR1 MNHEY, CDR2 SMNVEV (reference sequence).